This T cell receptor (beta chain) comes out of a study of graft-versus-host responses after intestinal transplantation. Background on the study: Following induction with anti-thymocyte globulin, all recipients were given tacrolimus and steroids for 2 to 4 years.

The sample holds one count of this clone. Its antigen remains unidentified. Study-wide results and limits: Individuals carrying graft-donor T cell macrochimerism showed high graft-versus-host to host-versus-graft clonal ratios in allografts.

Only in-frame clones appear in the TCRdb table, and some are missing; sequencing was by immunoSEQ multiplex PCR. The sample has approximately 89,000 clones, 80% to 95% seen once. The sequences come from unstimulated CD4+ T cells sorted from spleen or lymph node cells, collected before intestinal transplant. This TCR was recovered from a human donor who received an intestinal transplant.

The CDR3 nucleotides read TGTGCCAGCAGCTTTCGAGGGGGATTTAGCGGGAGACCCTACGAGCAGTACTTC. The encoded protein is CASSFRGGFSGRPYEQYF. The J gene is TRBJ2-7, the V gene TRBV11-2; TRBD2 matches at 9 bases. The germline CDR1 and CDR2 sequences are SGHAT and FQNNGV. The CDR3 has 18 amino acids. V shed 3 bases and J 2 bases; nucleotides not matched to a gene: 14.